This T cell receptor (beta chain) was sequenced for a study of monozygotic twins with inflammatory bowel disease. Study-wide results and caveats: Against healthy co-twins, IBD patients had lower TCRbeta diversity (measured by inverse Simpson).

Concerning this clonotype: What it binds is unknown.

Whole blood served as the source of total RNA, and no T cell sorting took place. The authors used around 3,800 ng of total RNA per TCR library. Two nested PCRs, about 15 and 9 cycles, amplified TCRalpha and TCRbeta cDNA. TCRdb derives one entry per CDR3 protein from the 5' RACE reads, leaving out DNA. The sample holds about 380,000 distinct CDR3 sequences. This receptor was identified in a human donor with ulcerative colitis or Crohn's disease, or a healthy co-twin of an affected twin (not recorded which). The sequencing sample was made of blood.

CDR3 region: CASSALAGPYNEQFF. The gene calls are TRBV9 and TRBJ2-1; without DNA, the TCRdb call of TRBD2 cannot be checked. This CDR3 region has 15 residues. Germline-derived CDR1 and CDR2 are SGDLS and YYNGEE.